A single sample gave rise to the 8 T cell receptor beta chains below, sequenced in a study of blood T cell repertoires in COVID-19. Measured with immunoSEQ multiplex PCR; TCRdb has only the in-frame clones, and not every one. The sample holds roughly 160,000 clones, 79% seen once. The sample taken for sequencing was PBMCs or T cells enriched from blood (not recorded which). These receptors came from a woman between 65 and 79 years old in a cohort exposed to, infected with or recovered from COVID-19 (not recorded which).

Concerning this clone: The junction departs from the called germline gene at one end, perhaps through a read error. The chain uses TRBV19 and TRBJ1-1; 8 bases agree with TRBD1. CDR3 size: 15 residues. Germline CDR1 reads LNHDA; CDR2 reads SQIVND (reference sequence). Here the CDR3 DNA reads TGTGCCAGTAGGATAGGGCCCACAGGGGGCACTGAAGCTTTCTTT. This encodes CASRIGPTGGTEAFF.

This clone was counted between two and nine times. CDR3 in amino acids: CASKTATTLGNQPQHF. CDR3 coding DNA: TGTGCCAGCAAGACAGCGACGACGTTGGGCAATCAGCCCCAGCATTTT. This chain uses TRBV28 with TRBJ1-5; tentative D call: TRBD1 (5 bases). V gave up 7 bases and J gave up 2 bases, with 18 bases separating them. The CDR3 totals 16 residues. CDR1 and CDR2 from the germline V gene are MDHEN and SYDVKM.

The rearrangement joins TRBV4-1 to TRBJ1-2; D gene ambiguous. V shed 0 bases and J shed 4 bases, with 15 bases lying between them. From germline, CDR1 is MGHRA and CDR2 YSYEKL. This CDR3 is 16 amino acids long. CDR3 protein: CASSQDISQAGYGYTF. In DNA, the CDR3 is TGCGCCAGCAGCCAAGATATTTCGCAGGCGGGCTATGGCTACACCTTC.

This clone was counted between two and nine times. The genes are TRBV5-1 and TRBJ1-2; 10 nucleotides line up with TRBD1. This CDR3 has 14 residues. After removal of 4 bases from V and 2 bases from J, the junction contained 2 bases not matched to a gene. Germline assignment: CDR1 SGHRS and CDR2 YFSETQ. The CDR3: CASSPGQGNYGYTF. Written as DNA, the CDR3 is TGCGCCAGCAGCCCGGGACAGGGGAACTATGGCTACACCTTC.

This chain links TRBV2 with TRBJ2-4; possibly TRBD2 for D (5 bases). The CDR3 runs 12 residues. The V and J ends lost 1 base and 12 bases respectively, with 10 bases between them. Per the germline V gene, CDR1 is SNHLY and CDR2 is FYNNEI. The CDR3 bases are TGTGCCAGCAGTGAAGATATAGAGGGTCAGTACTTC. The encoded protein is CASSEDIEGQYF. Full variable domain (missing parts from reference TRBV2 and TRBJ2-4): EPEVTQTPSHQVTQMGQEVILRCVPISNHLYFYWYRQILGQKVEFLVSFYNNEISEKSEIFDDQFSVERPDGSNFTLKIRSTKLEDSAMYFCASSEDIEGQYFGAGTRLSVL.

The chain couples TRBV5-1 to TRBJ2-3; 13 bases map to TRBD2. The V and J ends lost 0 bases and 2 bases, in that order; junction bases with no gene match: 3. Germline V gives CDR1 SGHRS, CDR2 YFSETQ. There are 17 residues in the CDR3. The CDR3 loop reads CASSLGLAGGLTDTQYF. CDR3 sequence (DNA): TGCGCCAGCAGCTTGGGACTAGCGGGAGGACTCACAGATACGCAGTATTTT.

The sample holds one count of this clone. The chain joins TRBV27 to TRBJ1-2; no definite D call. The germline V gene has CDR1 MNHEY and CDR2 SMNVEV (reference sequence). V lost 6 bases and J 8 bases, leaving 22 bases between the germline ends. This CDR3 is 15 amino acids long. CDR3 sequence (DNA): TGTGCCAGCAGGGCCACTGGGAGCTACTTATGGGGCTACACCTTC. It specifies CASRATGSYLWGYTF.

The rearrangement uses TRBV28 and TRBJ1-1; 7 bases match TRBD1. CDR1 and CDR2 (germline): MDHEN, SYDVKM. Trimming took 6 bases from V and 0 from J; bases not matched to a gene: 4. The CDR3 has 14 residues. DNA of the CDR3: TGTGCCAGCAGGCAGGGGGGAGTGAACACTGAAGCTTTCTTT. It encodes CASRQGGVNTEAFF.